These 2 T cell receptor beta chains were sequenced from one sample in a study of CD8 T cells in ankylosing spondylitis. Study-level points and caveats: A TCR beta motif of about eight highly homologous variants seemed to mark ankylosing spondylitis blood.

TCRdb recomputed calls from the 5' RACE reads with MiXCR, one row per CDR3 protein. The sample includes 750,000 to 850,000 distinct CDR3 sequences, approximately 10% of them seen just once. These receptors lack a known antigen. Input material: blood, either unsorted or a sorted T cell fraction (not recorded which). These receptors came from a male donor with ankylosing spondylitis.

This clonotype was seen a few times. CDR3 region: CSAREVRGQAETQYF. The CDR3 nucleotides are TGCAGTGCTAGAGAGGTCAGGGGGCAGGCAGAGACCCAGTACTTC. The chain employs TRBV20-1 and TRBJ2-5, with 8 bases lining up with TRBD1. The germline V gene has CDR1 DFQATT and CDR2 SNEGSKA (reference sequence). This CDR3 is built from 15 residues. J was trimmed by 4 bases and V by 0 bases; bases with no gene match: 7.

V gene TRBV5-1 combines with J gene TRBJ2-5, with D hard to call. The CDR3 spans 13 residues. Germline CDR1 and CDR2: SGHRS and YFSETQ. Trimming took 2 bases from V and 5 from J, leaving 10 bases between them. The CDR3 region has the DNA TGCGCCAGCAGCTTTGGGGATTGGGAGACCCAGTACTTC. As protein: CASSFGDWETQYF.